A single sample is the source of the 9 T cell receptor beta chains below, sequenced in a study of blood T cells in healthy people across ages. With a J-beta primer mix and a sample-barcoded 5' primer, a second PCR ran about 7 to 11 cycles. A single record per CDR3 protein comes from TCRdb applying MiXCR to the 5' RACE reads. The table records under 1,100,000 distinct CDR3 sequences, about 23% of them present only once. Another study also made use of these data, one on T cells of mothers and their children.

Sequencing used blood. Receptor source: a girl aged 2 to 10 in good health.

Concerning this clonotype: Its ends do not fully match the called genes, so a read error is possible. V gene TRBV29-1 combines with J gene TRBJ2-5; D not resolved. This CDR3 is 10 amino acids long. CDR1 and CDR2 (germline): SQVTM, ANQGSEA. The CDR3 DNA follows: TGCAGCGTTGTGAAAGAGACCCAGCACTTC. Protein product: CSVVKETQHF.

This chain links TRBV15 with TRBJ2-5; TRBD1 matches 8 bases. The germline CDR1 and CDR2 sequences are LNHNV and YYDKDF (reference sequence). The V segment lost 0 bases and the J segment 5 bases; nucleotides outside the gene matches: 14. The CDR3 totals 18 residues. The CDR3 protein is CATSRDLRGLSSRETQYF. CDR3 bases: TGTGCCACCAGCAGAGATCTCAGGGGGCTAAGTTCGAGGGAGACCCAGTACTTC.

V and J are TRBV2 and TRBJ2-5, with a weak D call TRBD1 (6 bases). Trimming stripped 7 bases from V and 4 bases from J, with 13 bases between. The CDR3 contains 13 residues. Germline-derived CDR1 and CDR2 are SNHLY and FYNNEI. This CDR3 is CASTGQLLETQYF. DNA of the CDR3: TGTGCCAGCACCGGACAGCTCCTAGAGACCCAGTACTTC.

The table lists this clonotype with a few counts. V and J are TRBV28 and TRBJ2-7, with TRBD1 matching 10 bases. This CDR3 spans 16 amino acids. From germline, CDR1 is MDHEN and CDR2 SYDVKM. J was trimmed by 0 bases and V by 4 bases; bases with no gene match: 6. The CDR3 region is CASSSIGTGASYEQYF. The CDR3 DNA reads TGTGCCAGCAGTTCTATCGGGACAGGGGCCTCCTACGAGCAGTACTTC.

This chain connects TRBV13 to TRBJ1-2; D is unresolved. Trimming stripped 3 bases from V and 8 bases from J, with 19 bases between. Germline V gene data show CDR1 as PRHDT and CDR2 as FYEKMQ (reference sequence). The CDR3 extends over 15 amino acids. The CDR3 DNA sequence: TGTGCCAGCAGCTTCGGGCAGGCACCAGTGGGAGGCTACACCTTC. Translation gives CASSFGQAPVGGYTF.

This clonotype turned up a few times. The CDR3 DNA reads as TGTGCCAGCAGCCAAGGGGACGAGGTACCAGCTAACTATGGCTACACCTTC. Encoded protein: CASSQGDEVPANYGYTF. V and J are TRBV3-1 and TRBJ1-2; possible D gene TRBD1, 5 bases. Trimming removed 1 base from V and 0 bases from J, with 15 bases in between. The CDR3 runs 17 residues. Germline loops: CDR1 LGHDT, CDR2 YNNKEL (reference sequence).

This clonotype has just a few counts. This chain joins TRBV7-2 and TRBJ1-2, with a possible D match to TRBD1 (5 bases). CDR1 SGHTA and CDR2 FQGNSA come from the germline V gene. The V gene lost 5 bases and the J gene lost 14 bases, with 21 bases spanning the gap. The CDR3 spans 13 residues. The CDR3 DNA reads TGTGCCAGCAGCCCCCACGCTAGTCTTGGGGGGACCTTC. It encodes CASSPHASLGGTF.

Ten or more counts support this clonotype. The V call is TRBV29-1, the J call TRBJ2-1, with 7 bases fitting TRBD1. The CDR3 runs to 14 residues. The V segment lost 7 bases and the J segment 9 bases; nucleotides outside the gene matches: 15. The germline CDR1 and CDR2 sequences are SQVTM and ANQGSEA. In DNA, the CDR3 is TGCAGCGGATATGGGAAGGGGGCAGCCAGTGAGCAGTTCTTC. It yields the protein CSGYGKGAASEQFF.

A remark on this clonotype: At one boundary the junction diverges from the germline segment, which might be a read error. V usage is TRBV29-1 and J usage is TRBJ2-5, with 10 bases lining up with TRBD2. The CDR3 totals 14 residues. Germline V lookup: CDR1 SQVTM, CDR2 ANQGSEA. This CDR3 is CSVVPLAGVETLYF. CDR3 DNA: TGCAGCGTTGTTCCCCTAGCGGGAGTAGAGACCCTGTACTTC.